One and the same sample provided the 30 T cell receptor beta chains below, sequenced in a study of blood T cells in healthy people across ages. Primers used in a second PCR of roughly 6 to 11 cycles were a sample-barcoded 5' primer and a J-beta primer mix. TCRdb re-called the 5' RACE reads through MiXCR, storing one row per CDR3 protein. The table records 1.5 million to 2 million distinct CDR3 sequences, over 25% of them present only once. The sample taken for sequencing was blood. The receptor source for this set is a woman in her twenties or thirties in good health.

The J gene is TRBJ2-7, the V gene TRBV29-1; possibly TRBD2 for D (6 bases). CDR1 SQVTM and CDR2 ANQGSEA come from the germline V gene. This CDR3 is built from 14 residues. Trimming pared 2 bases from V and 2 bases from J, leaving 13 bases between. For the CDR3, the DNA is TGCAGCGTTGAACTGGGGGAGGCACCCTACGAGCAGTACTTC. As protein: CSVELGEAPYEQYF.

The chain uses TRBV12-3 or TRBV12-4 and TRBJ2-3; no definite D call. The CDR3 is 15 amino acids. V was cut by 3 bases and J by 0 bases, with 10 bases left in between. The CDR3 reads CASSFFRTSTDTQYF. DNA of the CDR3: TGTGCCAGCAGTTTTTTCAGAACGAGCACAGATACGCAGTATTTT.

This clonotype came up many times. The chain carries TRBV7-2 and TRBJ2-1, with 8 bases aligning to TRBD2. The V gene's germline CDR1 is SGHTA and CDR2 FQGNSA. The CDR3 totals 14 residues. J was trimmed by 10 bases and V by 5 bases; bases with no gene match: 10. CDR3 in DNA: TGTGCCAGCAGCCCAACAGCGGGGGCGGTCGAGCAGTTCTTC. Translating it yields CASSPTAGAVEQFF. Full variable domain (rest looked up from reference TRBV7-2 and TRBJ2-1): GAGVSQSPSNKVTEKGKDVELRCDPISGHTALYWYRQSLGQGLEFLIYFQGNSAPDKSGLPSDRFSAERTGGSVSTLTIQRTQQEDSAVYLCASSPTAGAVEQFFGPGTRLTVL.

This clonotype has a handful of counts. The chain has TRBV29-1 and TRBJ2-3, with 8 bases lining up with TRBD2. In germline, CDR1 is SQVTM, CDR2 ANQGSEA. V shed 7 bases, J shed 3 bases, and the junction held 9 bases outside the gene matches. The CDR3 is 14 amino acids. The CDR3 is CSASGTSLTDTQYF. The CDR3, as DNA: TGCAGCGCCTCCGGGACTAGTCTAACAGATACGCAGTATTTT.

This clonotype was seen a few times. The chain links TRBV12-3 or TRBV12-4 to TRBJ2-1; 7 bases map to TRBD2. The V and J ends lost 5 bases and 2 bases, in that order; junction bases with no gene match: 6. CDR3 length: 15 amino acids. The CDR3 DNA reads TGTGCCAGCAGTCGACTGGGGGGGGCCTACAATGAGCAGTTCTTC. This gives the protein CASSRLGGAYNEQFF.

This clonotype was picked up a small number of times. The CDR3 region has the DNA TGTGCCAGCAGCGGAGCCACGGACATCTTCTCTGGGGCCAACGTCCTGACTTTC. It is translated as CASSGATDIFSGANVLTF. This chain links TRBV9 with TRBJ2-6; tentative D call: TRBD1 (5 bases). This CDR3 is 18 amino acids long. Between the trimmed V and J ends, which lost 3 bases and 0 bases, there was a span of 16 bases. CDR1 is SGDLS, CDR2 YYNGEE, per germline.

J is TRBJ1-5 and V is TRBV28; a weak D match, TRBD1 (5 bases). Trimming cost V 3 bases and J 9 bases, with 15 bases left between them. Germline values: CDR1 MDHEN, CDR2 SYDVKM. CDR3 length: 14 amino acids. The chain's CDR3 is CASSLGGKGRPQHF. The CDR3 bases are TGTGCCAGCAGTTTGGGTGGGAAGGGGCGGCCCCAGCATTTT.

This clonotype was observed a few times. The gene calls are TRBV7-9 and TRBJ1-1, with a possible D match to TRBD1 (6 bases). The CDR3 loop spans 14 amino acids. Germline CDR1 SEHNR, CDR2 FQNEAQ (reference sequence). The V and J ends lost 4 bases and 2 bases respectively, with 11 bases between them. CDR3 in amino acids: CASSSQGYNTEAFF. CDR3 DNA: TGTGCCAGCAGCTCGCAGGGGTATAACACTGAAGCTTTCTTT.

V is TRBV11-2 and J is TRBJ2-7; D is undetermined. Trimming shortened V by 4 bases and J by 0 bases, and 7 bases separated the two germline ends. This CDR3 contains 13 residues. The V gene's germline CDR1 is SGHAT and CDR2 FQNNGV. CDR3 in amino acids: CASSSRTSYEQYF. The CDR3 DNA follows: TGTGCCAGCAGCTCCCGGACCTCCTACGAGCAGTACTTC.

The CDR3 protein is CASSVRDTTYNSPLHF. For the CDR3, the DNA is TGTGCCAGCAGCGTCCGGGACACTACCTATAATTCACCCCTCCACTTT. V and J are TRBV9 and TRBJ1-6, with a weak D call TRBD1 (6 bases). The V end was cut by 2 bases, the J end by 2 bases, with 11 bases between. The V gene's germline CDR1 is SGDLS and CDR2 YYNGEE. The CDR3 has 16 residues. Using reference TRBV9 and TRBJ1-6 for the parts outside the CDR3, the full variable domain is DSGVTQTPKHLITATGQRVTLRCSPRSGDLSVYWYQQSLDQGLQFLIQYYNGEERAKGNILERFSAQQFPDLHSELNLSSLELGDSALYFCASSVRDTTYNSPLHFGNGTRLTVT.

The V and J genes are TRBV7-3 and TRBJ2-3, with a tentative D call TRBD2 (6 bases). CDR3 size: 17 residues. Germline V gene sequence: CDR1 SGHTA, CDR2 FQGTGA. The V gene lost 1 base and the J gene lost 1 base, with 15 bases spanning the gap. Here the CDR3 DNA reads TGTGCCAGCAGCTTAAGGGGCGAGAGGGAGGGCACAGATACGCAGTATTTT. Residues: CASSLRGEREGTDTQYF.

This chain connects TRBV20-1 to TRBJ2-7; D is possibly TRBD2 (6 bases). Trimming left V 3 bases short and J 5 bases short, with 14 bases between. Germline V lookup: CDR1 DFQATT, CDR2 SNEGSKA (reference sequence). The CDR3 loop spans 13 amino acids. CDR3: CSARPGVRHEQYF. The CDR3 nucleotides read TGCAGTGCTAGGCCGGGGGTTCGGCACGAGCAGTACTTC.

The chain joins TRBV7-9 to TRBJ2-6; D possibly matches TRBD1 or TRBD2 (5 bases each). The CDR3 runs 11 residues. From germline, CDR1 is SEHNR and CDR2 FQNEAQ (reference sequence). Here the CDR3 DNA reads TGTTCAGGGAGCATGGCCAACGTCCTGACTTTC. It translates to CSGSMANVLTF.

This clonotype came up a few times. The rearrangement joins TRBV12-3 or TRBV12-4 to TRBJ2-3; 7 nucleotides agree with TRBD2. The CDR3 covers 15 residues. Losses at the gene ends were 6 bases for V and 2 bases for J; bases not matched to a gene: 8. CDR3 sequence: CASSPASGLTDTQYF. The DNA of the CDR3 is TGTGCCAGCAGCCCCGCTAGCGGACTCACAGATACGCAGTATTTT.

The chain has TRBV29-1 and TRBJ2-5; TRBD1 matches at 7 bases. CDR1 SQVTM and CDR2 ANQGSEA come from the germline V gene. V was pared by 4 bases and J by 5 bases, with 10 bases of the junction left unmatched. This CDR3 has 14 residues. The CDR3: CSVATTGSAETQYF. DNA of the CDR3: TGCAGCGTTGCGACGACAGGGAGCGCGGAGACCCAGTACTTC.

As to this clonotype: This sequence may be a read error, since a much larger clone differs from it by one base. The V call is TRBV29-1, the J call TRBJ2-1; 7 positions match TRBD2. The better agreement between TRBJ2-7 and the DNA end casts doubt on the J call. Per the germline V gene, CDR1 is SQVTM and CDR2 is ANQGSEA. CDR3 length equals 14 residues. The CDR3 region has the DNA TGCAGCGTTGTGGGGCGGGGGTTCTACAATGAGCAGTACTTC. This translates into CSVVGRGFYNEQYF.

The V call is TRBV2, the J call TRBJ1-2; D is ambiguous. Germline V CDR1 and CDR2: SNHLY, FYNNEI. This CDR3 comprises 15 residues. V was trimmed by 2 bases and J by 5 bases, leaving 15 bases between them. The CDR3 sequence: CASSERFGNSYGYTF. CDR3 DNA sequence: TGTGCCAGCAGTGAAAGATTCGGGAACTCTTATGGCTACACCTTC.

The chain uses TRBV20-1 and TRBJ2-2; tentatively, D is TRBD2 (6 bases). V was trimmed by 4 bases and J by 4 bases, leaving 13 bases between them. CDR1 and CDR2 from the germline V gene are DFQATT and SNEGSKA (reference sequence). This CDR3 is 14 amino acids long. CDR3 coding DNA: TGCAGTGCTAAGGACGAAGCGGGCACCGGGGAGCTGTTTTTT. It translates to CSAKDEAGTGELFF.

The V call is TRBV5-5, the J call TRBJ1-1, with D perhaps matching TRBD1 (6 bases). The V gene's germline CDR1 is SGHKS and CDR2 YYEKEE (reference sequence). This CDR3 is built from 12 residues. Trimming took 4 bases from V and 8 from J, leaving 12 bases between them. The CDR3 DNA sequence: TGTGCCAGCAGCGCGTGGACAGTAGAAGCTTTCTTT. The encoded protein is CASSAWTVEAFF.

This clonotype has more than one count but fewer than ten. V is TRBV5-1 and J is TRBJ2-2, with TRBD1 matching 7 bases. Germline trimming cut 0 bases from V and 4 bases from J; bases unmatched to any gene: 6. The CDR3 runs to 16 residues. From germline, CDR1 is SGHRS and CDR2 YFSETQ. This CDR3 reads CASSLAQGISTGELFF. The CDR3 bases are TGCGCCAGCAGCTTGGCACAGGGGATTTCCACCGGGGAGCTGTTTTTT.

The rearrangement uses TRBV5-1 and TRBJ2-1; D unclear. The CDR3 has 14 amino acids. Germline CDR1 SGHRS, CDR2 YFSETQ. V lost 3 bases to trimming and J lost 6 bases, with 13 bases between them. The CDR3 loop reads CASSWRGSTNEQFF. CDR3 coding DNA: TGCGCCAGCAGCTGGCGTGGCTCAACCAATGAGCAGTTCTTC. Variable domain in full (rest from reference TRBV5-1 and TRBJ2-1): KAGVTQTPRYLIKTRGQQVTLSCSPISGHRSVSWYQQTPGQGLQFLFEYFSETQRNKGNFPGRFSGRQFSNSRSEMNVSTLELGDSALYLCASSWRGSTNEQFFGPGTRLTVL.

Only a few counts were recorded for this clonotype. The chain recombines TRBV2 with TRBJ2-7; D uncertain. The V end was cut by 3 bases, the J end by 6 bases, with 15 bases between. Germline CDR1 reads SNHLY; CDR2 reads FYNNEI. The CDR3 is 14 residues long. The CDR3 sequence is CASSDRTAWSEQYF. DNA for the CDR3: TGTGCCAGCAGTGACAGGACCGCGTGGTCCGAGCAGTACTTC. Full variable domain (remainder filled in from reference TRBV2 and TRBJ2-7): EPEVTQTPSHQVTQMGQEVILRCVPISNHLYFYWYRQILGQKVEFLVSFYNNEISEKSEIFDDQFSVERPDGSNFTLKIRSTKLEDSAMYFCASSDRTAWSEQYFGPGTRLTVT.

Remarks on this clonotype: The junction departs from germline at one end; a sequencing error may be responsible. CDR3 in DNA: TGTGCCAGCAGTCCCTCCAGGGACCCGGAATCACCTCTCCACTTT. Translation: CASSPSRDPESPLHF. The rearrangement uses TRBV11-2 and TRBJ1-6, with TRBD1 as a possible D gene (5 bases). This CDR3 contains 15 residues. CDR1 is SGHAT and CDR2 is FQNNGV in the germline V gene.

V and J are TRBV20-1 and TRBJ1-5, with D possibly matching TRBD1 (5 bases). This CDR3 has 15 residues. Per the germline V gene, CDR1 is DFQATT and CDR2 is SNEGSKA (reference sequence). Trimming stripped 6 bases from V and 2 bases from J, with 17 bases between. The CDR3 reads CSAKTGGRGNQPQHF. DNA for the CDR3: TGCAGTGCCAAGACCGGGGGACGGGGCAATCAGCCCCAGCATTTT.

This clonotype showed up just a few times. The chain couples TRBV20-1 to TRBJ2-2; 11 nucleotides match TRBD1. V trimming: 5 bases; J trimming: 6 bases; junction bases outside the gene matches: 5. Germline V gene sequence: CDR1 DFQATT, CDR2 SNEGSKA (reference sequence). This CDR3 has 14 residues. The CDR3 coding sequence is TGCAGTGCTTCGGACAGGGGGCTCGCCGGGGAGCTGTTTTTT. Its translation is CSASDRGLAGELFF.

This clonotype was seen a few times. The V gene is TRBV3-1, the J gene TRBJ2-1, with 8 bases lining up with TRBD2. V shed 4 bases and J 12 bases; nucleotides not matched to a gene: 11. The CDR3 loop spans 14 amino acids. Germline CDR1 is LGHDT and CDR2 is YNNKEL (reference sequence). The CDR3 loop is CASSPAVAGTRQFF. Written as DNA, the CDR3 is TGTGCCAGCAGCCCTGCCGTAGCGGGGACGAGGCAGTTCTTC.

The chain links TRBV2 to TRBJ1-3; 11 bases match TRBD1. J gave up 2 bases and V 5 bases, and 2 bases lay outside the gene matches. The CDR3 spans 15 residues. CDR1 is SNHLY and CDR2 is FYNNEI in the germline V gene. CDR3: CASSWGQGAGNTIYF. CDR3 DNA sequence: TGTGCCAGCAGTTGGGGACAGGGGGCTGGAAACACCATATATTTT.

This sequence joins TRBV12-3 or TRBV12-4 and TRBJ1-1; D might be TRBD1 (6 bases). This CDR3 contains 16 residues. V was shortened by 5 bases and J by 5 bases, with 21 bases between the two germline ends. For the CDR3, the DNA is TGTGCCAGCAGTCCCTCGGGACAACTAACTGGGACTGAAGCTTTCTTT. Encoded protein: CASSPSGQLTGTEAFF.

V usage is TRBV27 and J usage is TRBJ2-5, with 11 bases matching TRBD2. J gave up 5 bases and V 8 bases, and 10 bases lay outside the gene matches. The CDR3 sequence is 15 residues long. Germline-derived CDR1 and CDR2 are MNHEY and SMNVEV (reference sequence). In nucleotides, the CDR3 is TGTGCCAGCCTTCCTAGCGGGGGGCGTCGGGAGACCCAGTACTTC. It yields the protein CASLPSGGRRETQYF.

V gene TRBV7-3 combines with J gene TRBJ2-1; 12 nucleotides line up with TRBD2. V shed 4 bases, J shed 13 bases, and the junction held 5 bases outside the gene matches. The CDR3 totals 13 residues. Germline V gene sequence: CDR1 SGHTA, CDR2 FQGTGA. CDR3 DNA sequence: TGTGCCAGCAGCTCTAGCGGGGGGGCCATTCAGTTCTTC. Residues: CASSSSGGAIQFF.